Presented here are 26 T cell receptor beta chains from one specimen sequenced in a study of T cells in Graves' hyperthyroidism and ophthalmopathy. Researchers amplified the TCR beta CDR3 regions from RNA transcripts. A first-round RT-PCR of the TCR CDR3 used the HTBI primer set. One entry per CDR3 protein results from TCRdb running MiXCR on the multiplex PCR reads. The sample yields about 410,000 distinct CDR3 sequences, approximately 14% seen once. The material sequenced was blood. The receptor source for this set is a woman between 25 and 40 years old with Graves' ophthalmopathy.

This clonotype has a handful of counts. This chain connects TRBV10-2 to TRBJ2-1, with D possibly being TRBD2 (7 bases). Germline assignment: CDR1 WSHSY and CDR2 SAAADI. V lost 6 bases to trimming and J lost 4 bases, with 16 bases between them. The CDR3 runs to 15 residues. CDR3 amino acids: CASRPPGGWYNEQFF. The DNA of the CDR3 is TGCGCCAGCAGACCGCCGGGGGGCTGGTACAATGAGCAGTTCTTC.

This chain links TRBV11-2 with TRBJ2-2; 11 nucleotides agree with TRBD1. CDR3 length: 19 amino acids. Germline CDR1 is SGHAT and CDR2 is FQNNGV. J lost 2 bases, V lost 4 bases, and 12 bases had no gene match. The CDR3: CASSSLKPGTGGNTGELFF. The CDR3 DNA reads TGTGCCAGCAGCTCGCTGAAACCCGGGACAGGGGGTAACACCGGGGAGCTGTTTTTT.

This clonotype came up many times. The chain couples TRBV20-1 to TRBJ2-1, with D hard to call. CDR1 and CDR2 (germline): DFQATT, SNEGSKA (reference sequence). V was cut by 6 bases and J by 4 bases, with 10 bases left in between. CDR3 length: 12 amino acids. The CDR3 is CSAARVYNEQFF. As DNA, the CDR3 is TGCAGTGCCGCACGGGTTTACAATGAGCAGTTCTTC.

This clonotype was seen at least ten times. This sequence joins TRBV12-3 or TRBV12-4 and TRBJ1-4; D may be TRBD1 (5 bases). The length of the CDR3 is 14 residues. V lost 3 bases, J lost 8 bases, and 13 bases lay in between. The CDR3 DNA is TGTGCCAGCAGTTTTAGGGGCCTAGGAGAAAAACTGTTTTTT. This gives the protein CASSFRGLGEKLFF.

This clonotype was counted many times. This chain connects TRBV29-1 to TRBJ1-1, with 8 nucleotides matching TRBD1. With V trimmed by 6 bases and J by 1 base, 10 bases remained unmatched. Germline V gene lookup returns CDR1 SQVTM and CDR2 ANQGSEA. The length of the CDR3 is 15 residues. The CDR3 bases are TGCAGCGTCGCTGGGACAGGTGTTTCGAACACTGAAGCTTTCTTT. Protein sequence: CSVAGTGVSNTEAFF. Filled out from reference TRBV29-1 and TRBJ1-1, the complete variable domain reads SAVISQKPSRDICQRGTSLTIQCQVDSQVTMMFWYRQQPGQSLTLIATANQGSEATYESGFVIDKFPISRPNLTFSTLTVSNMSPEDSSIYLCSVAGTGVSNTEAFFGQGTRLTVV.

J is TRBJ2-1 and V is TRBV11-2; D might be TRBD1 or TRBD2, each matching 5 bases. This CDR3 comprises 16 residues. Trimming pared 1 base from V and 2 bases from J, leaving 12 bases between. Germline CDR1 reads SGHAT; CDR2 reads FQNNGV. This chain's CDR3 is CASSLVWGSAYNEQFF. In nucleotides, the CDR3 is TGTGCCAGCAGCTTAGTCTGGGGGTCGGCCTACAATGAGCAGTTCTTC. The complete variable domain, with remaining parts taken from reference TRBV11-2 and TRBJ2-1, reads EAGVAQSPRYKIIEKRQSVAFWCNPISGHATLYWYQQILGQGPKLLIQFQNNGVVDDSQLPKDRFSAERLKGVDSTLKIQPAKLEDSAVYLCASSLVWGSAYNEQFFGPGTRLTVL.

This clonotype was counted ten times or more. The chain combines TRBV18 with TRBJ2-6; 7 bases map to TRBD2. J was trimmed by 2 bases and V by 3 bases; bases with no gene match: 10. Germline V gene sequence: CDR1 KGHSH, CDR2 LQKENI. The CDR3 runs 18 residues. As DNA, the CDR3 is TGTGCCAGCTCACCCACCTTAGGGGAGGGCCCTGGGGCCAACGTCCTGACTTTC. Its protein is CASSPTLGEGPGANVLTF. The complete variable domain, with remaining parts taken from reference TRBV18 and TRBJ2-6, reads NAGVMQNPRHLVRRRGQEARLRCSPMKGHSHVYWYRQLPEEGLKFMVYLQKENIIDESGMPKERFSAEFPKEGPSILRIQQVVRGDSAAYFCASSPTLGEGPGANVLTFGAGSRLTVL.

This clonotype came up many times. The chain employs TRBV24-1 and TRBJ2-2; no reliable D call. Germline V lookup: CDR1 KGHDR, CDR2 SFDVKD. The CDR3 totals 16 residues. Trimming left V 9 bases short and J 0 bases short, with 16 bases between. The CDR3 nucleotides are TGTGCCACCGGACCGCGGACGGCCCCGAACACCGGGGAGCTGTTTTTT. Translated, it gives CATGPRTAPNTGELFF.

The V call is TRBV12-3 or TRBV12-4, the J call TRBJ1-1; D is undetermined. Trimming cost V 3 bases and J 7 bases, with 12 bases left between them. The CDR3 spans 13 residues. The CDR3 loop reads CASSLWNIGEAFF. The CDR3 DNA reads TGTGCCAGCAGTTTGTGGAATATCGGTGAAGCTTTCTTT.

This clonotype appeared many times. V usage is TRBV15 and J usage is TRBJ2-5; weak D call: TRBD2 (5 bases). Per germline, CDR1 LNHNV and CDR2 YYDKDF (reference sequence). CDR3 length: 14 residues. V was pared by 5 bases and J by 1 base, with 11 bases between. The CDR3 reads CATSGEILQETQYF. For the CDR3, the DNA is TGTGCCACCAGCGGGGAGATACTCCAAGAGACCCAGTACTTC.

This clonotype has at least ten counts. The rearrangement links TRBV7-2 to TRBJ2-3; TRBD1 is a possible D gene (6 bases). V was shortened by 0 bases and J by 1 base, with 8 bases between the two germline ends. Germline V gene sequence: CDR1 SGHTA, CDR2 FQGNSA. CDR3 length equals 15 residues. This CDR3 reads CASSLATGGTDTQYF. CDR3 sequence (DNA): TGTGCCAGCAGCTTAGCGACAGGCGGCACAGATACGCAGTATTTT.

This clonotype has ten or more counts. The genes are TRBV10-3 and TRBJ2-2, with D perhaps matching TRBD1 or TRBD2 (6 bases each). In germline, CDR1 is ENHRY, CDR2 SYGVKD. V was pared by 3 bases and J by 7 bases, with 15 bases between. This CDR3 region has 15 residues. The CDR3 reads CAISETGRSGGELFF. The CDR3 coding sequence is TGTGCCATCAGTGAAACAGGGAGGTCTGGCGGGGAGCTGTTTTTT.

This clonotype was detected only a few times. The V call is TRBV5-4, the J call TRBJ1-2, with TRBD1 identical over 7 bases. The length of the CDR3 is 14 residues. The V segment lost 4 bases and the J segment 8 bases; nucleotides outside the gene matches: 11. The germline gives CDR1 SGHNT, CDR2 YYREEE (reference sequence). The DNA for the CDR3 is TGTGCCAGCAGCGCCCAGACAGGGATGGACGGCTACACCTTC. As protein: CASSAQTGMDGYTF.

This clonotype appeared many times. The chain recombines TRBV15 with TRBJ1-6, with a weak D call TRBD1 (5 bases). The V end was cut by 7 bases, the J end by 6 bases, with 19 bases between. The CDR3 consists of 16 residues. CDR1 and CDR2 (germline): LNHNV, YYDKDF (reference sequence). CDR3 amino acids: CATKSSKGAFNSPLHF. The DNA of the CDR3 is TGTGCCACCAAATCATCAAAAGGGGCGTTTAATTCACCCCTCCACTTT.

This clonotype was seen many times. The V and J genes are TRBV20-1 and TRBJ2-6; D ambiguous. Germline V gene lookup returns CDR1 DFQATT and CDR2 SNEGSKA (reference sequence). The CDR3 totals 14 residues. Trimming removed 0 bases from V and 2 bases from J, with 5 bases in between. The CDR3 here is CSARDPTGANVLTF. CDR3 nucleotides: TGCAGTGCTAGAGATCCGACTGGGGCCAACGTCCTGACTTTC.

This clonotype was seen at least ten times. V is TRBV12-3 or TRBV12-4 and J is TRBJ1-1; weak D call: TRBD1 (5 bases). CDR3 length: 15 residues. V lost 3 bases and J 4 bases, leaving 15 bases between the germline ends. This CDR3 is CASSFRSGSITEAFF. In DNA, the CDR3 is TGTGCCAGCAGTTTCCGTTCAGGGAGCATCACTGAAGCTTTCTTT.

This clonotype was recorded many times. The chain combines TRBV6-1 with TRBJ2-5; D remains unclear. Germline CDR1 reads MNHNS; CDR2 reads SASEGT. The V and J ends lost 7 bases and 4 bases respectively, with 16 bases between them. This CDR3 has 14 amino acids. The CDR3 reads CASTTSSSGETQYF. For the CDR3, the DNA is TGTGCCAGCACTACGTCGAGCTCGGGAGAGACCCAGTACTTC.

This clonotype was observed at least ten times. The chain has TRBV2 and TRBJ2-5; D uncertain. Trimming shortened V by 8 bases and J by 5 bases, and 12 bases separated the two germline ends. CDR3 length: 12 residues. Germline V gives CDR1 SNHLY, CDR2 FYNNEI. The CDR3 DNA reads as TGTGCCAGCGGTTCAAGAGGCGAGACCCAGTACTTC. It codes for CASGSRGETQYF.

This clonotype has a count of ten or more. The rearrangement joins TRBV6-1 to TRBJ2-7, with 10 nucleotides matching TRBD1. This CDR3 is built from 15 residues. CDR1 and CDR2 from the germline V gene are MNHNS and SASEGT. Germline trimming cut 2 bases from V and 2 bases from J; bases unmatched to any gene: 3. CDR3 in DNA: TGTGCCAGCAGTGAAAGGACAGGGGGGACCTACGAGCAGTACTTC. This sequence encodes CASSERTGGTYEQYF.

This clonotype was counted ten times or more. This chain joins TRBV7-2 and TRBJ2-2; possibly TRBD1 for D (6 bases). The V end lost 4 bases, the J end lost 4 bases, and 16 bases lay between the germline ends. CDR1 and CDR2 from the germline V gene are SGHTA and FQGNSA. This CDR3 is 16 amino acids long. In DNA, the CDR3 is TGTGCCAGCAGCTCCCAGGGAGCCAGGGGCACCGGGGAGCTGTTTTTT. Translated, it gives CASSSQGARGTGELFF.

This clonotype was picked up many times. The V call is TRBV20-1, the J call TRBJ2-1; 13 nucleotides agree with TRBD2. Looked up from germline, CDR1 is DFQATT and CDR2 is SNEGSKA (reference sequence). Trimming cost V 1 base and J 6 bases; bases outside gene matches: 9. This CDR3 region has 17 residues. DNA of the CDR3: TGCAGTGCTAGAGGTCGACTAGCGGGGGGCCTGGGCAATGAGCAGTTCTTC. Translation: CSARGRLAGGLGNEQFF.

The chain joins TRBV6-1 to TRBJ1-3, with TRBD1 as a possible D gene (6 bases). The germline CDR1 and CDR2 sequences are MNHNS and SASEGT. The CDR3 contains 15 residues. Trimming left V 7 bases short and J 4 bases short, with 17 bases between. The CDR3 nucleotides are TGTGCCAGCACTCTGGACAGCATGGTAGGAAACACCATATATTTT. Protein product: CASTLDSMVGNTIYF.

The chain carries TRBV20-1 and TRBJ2-3, with 7 bases matching TRBD2. The CDR3 is 14 amino acids. J gave up 2 bases and V 6 bases, and 8 bases lay outside the gene matches. Germline-derived CDR1 and CDR2 are DFQATT and SNEGSKA (reference sequence). The CDR3 DNA follows: TGCAGTGCGGAGGCGAGCGGGGCCACAGATACGCAGTATTTT. This codes for CSAEASGATDTQYF.

In the case of this clonotype: At one of its ends the junction is not consistent with the germline gene, which may arise from a read error. The rearrangement joins TRBV10-3 to TRBJ2-5; D possibly corresponds to TRBD2 (6 bases). Germline V gives CDR1 ENHRY, CDR2 SYGVKD. The CDR3 loop spans 14 amino acids. In DNA, the CDR3 is TGTGCCACCAGTGAGACGGCGGGGAAAGAGACCCAGTACTTC. Translated: CATSETAGKETQYF.

This clonotype was observed many times. This chain uses TRBV20-1 with TRBJ2-7; a possible D gene is TRBD1 (6 bases). Germline V gene data show CDR1 as DFQATT and CDR2 as SNEGSKA (reference sequence). This CDR3 is built from 13 residues. The germline V and J ends were trimmed by 2 bases and 1 base, with 9 bases remaining between them. The DNA for the CDR3 is TGCAGTGCTAGAATGGACAGATCCTACGAGCAGTACTTC. This sequence encodes CSARMDRSYEQYF.

The chain joins TRBV14 to TRBJ2-5; D ambiguous. V lost 4 bases and J lost 7, with 10 bases in between. The CDR3 is 12 residues long. Germline values: CDR1 SGHDN, CDR2 FVKESK. The CDR3 reads CASSRPPGTQYF. DNA for the CDR3: TGTGCCAGCAGCCGTCCGCCGGGGACCCAGTACTTC.